Detailed here is one T cell receptor beta chain. What it binds is not known. These data originate in a study of shared clonotypes between healthy human individuals. Study as a whole: Aged between 18 and 49, the donors were a couple of women and three men.

Notes on the study in general: Generally, naive subsets came out with larger estimated richness than memory subsets.

Deep was the level at which the assay was run. Generated by immunoSEQ multiplex PCR, the TCRdb table keeps only in-frame clones and is missing some. The sample lists about a million clones, 70% to 85% occurring once. The CDR3 length is 15 residues. CDR1 is MDHEN and CDR2 is SYDVKM in the germline V gene. The germline V and J ends were trimmed by 1 base and 2 bases, with 10 bases remaining between them. From CD4+ cells came CD45RA+ naive and CD45RA-negative memory subsets. The chain uses TRBV28 and TRBJ2-3; D is perhaps TRBD1 (5 bases). The clonotype comes from a man between 18 and 35 years old in good health. Some clones in this sample may be carry-over from other donors' samples. Input material: memory CD4+ T cells from PBMCs. Subset denoted: CD45RA-negative fraction. CDR3 loop: CASSLFGHDTDTQYF. CDR3 nucleotides: TGTGCCAGCAGTTTATTCGGACACGACACAGATACGCAGTATTTT.